This entry lists 30 T cell receptor beta chains sequenced from one sample in a study of T cell repertoires in cytomegalovirus infection. Their specific antigens are unknown. Via MiXCR, TCRdb re-called the reads, giving one row per CDR3 protein. The repertoire holds 380,000 or so distinct CDR3 sequences, with roughly 34% as singletons. The sample in question was cultured PBMCs, obtained from culture after CMV antigen stimulation. These receptors came from a human donor in good health (CMV status not recorded). Some clones in this sample may be carry-over from other donors' samples.

The rearrangement links TRBV3-1 to TRBJ2-6; D unclear. V was trimmed by 2 bases and J by 1 base, leaving 6 bases between them. Germline V gives CDR1 LGHDT, CDR2 YNNKEL (reference sequence). The CDR3 is 15 amino acids. The CDR3 DNA sequence: TGTGCCAGCAGCCAAACCGAATCTGGGGCCAACGTCCTGACTTTC. Residues: CASSQTESGANVLTF.

The chain recombines TRBV20-1 with TRBJ1-2; D is ambiguous. V lost 0 bases to trimming and J lost 8 bases, with 22 bases between them. From germline, CDR1 is DFQATT and CDR2 SNEGSKA (reference sequence). This CDR3 spans 16 amino acids. DNA of the CDR3: TGCAGTGCTAGAGATCCGGGCGGTGCGCCCCGGTCGGGCTACACCTTC. This codes for CSARDPGGAPRSGYTF.

This clonotype was picked up a small number of times. The chain recombines TRBV12-3 or TRBV12-4 with TRBJ1-1, with D perhaps matching TRBD1 (5 bases). Trimming removed 6 bases at V and 4 bases at J, with 18 bases between. The CDR3 is made up of 15 amino acids. The CDR3, as DNA: TGTGCCAGCAGCCCGAGGGTCGCGGGGGGCACTGAAGCTTTCTTT. It codes for CASSPRVAGGTEAFF.

This chain links TRBV19 with TRBJ2-2; 14 nucleotides line up with TRBD2. V shed 6 bases, J shed 2 bases, and the junction held 8 bases outside the gene matches. CDR1 is LNHDA and CDR2 is SQIVND in the germline V gene (reference sequence). The CDR3 contains 18 residues. CDR3: CASRPGLAGVLNTGELFF. CDR3 DNA sequence: TGTGCCAGTAGACCGGGACTAGCGGGAGTATTAAACACCGGGGAGCTGTTTTTT.

The V gene is TRBV7-4, the J gene TRBJ2-5, with 7 positions matching TRBD2. Germline V CDR1 and CDR2: SGHVT, SQSDAQ. Unmatched junction bases numbered 4, after V lost 7 bases and J lost 2 bases. This CDR3 comprises 13 residues. The CDR3 DNA reads as TGTGCCAGCATCATGGGGGGGCAAGAGACCCAGTACTTC. It is translated as CASIMGGQETQYF.

This clonotype was picked up a small number of times. This chain connects TRBV5-4 to TRBJ2-5, with 9 bases fitting TRBD2. Trimming cost V 2 bases and J 2 bases; bases outside gene matches: 4. Germline V gene lookup returns CDR1 SGHNT and CDR2 YYREEE (reference sequence). CDR3 length: 15 residues. CDR3 residues: CASSFSGSPQETQYF. As DNA, the CDR3 is TGTGCCAGCAGCTTTAGCGGGAGTCCTCAAGAGACCCAGTACTTC.

The table lists this clonotype with a few counts. The V gene is TRBV6-1, the J gene TRBJ2-7, with 8 bases aligning to TRBD2. After removal of 5 bases from V and 2 bases from J, the junction contained 5 bases not matched to a gene. CDR1 MNHNS and CDR2 SASEGT come from the germline V gene. The CDR3 loop spans 14 amino acids. CDR3 bases: TGTGCCAGCAGTCGGACTAGCAGTACCTACGAGCAGTACTTC. This translates into CASSRTSSTYEQYF.

This sequence joins TRBV6-2 or TRBV6-3 and TRBJ2-7, with 11 bases aligning to TRBD2. With V trimmed by 7 bases and J by 5 bases, 16 bases remained unmatched. Looked up from germline, CDR1 is MNHEY and CDR2 is SVGEGT. There are 17 residues in the CDR3. The CDR3 nucleotides read TGTGCCAGCACCCCAGCTAGCGGGAGGCCTAACCGACACGAGCAGTACGTC. This gives the protein CASTPASGRPNRHEQYV.

This clonotype was seen repeatedly, ten times or more. The rearrangement uses TRBV7-2 and TRBJ2-5, with 10 positions matching TRBD2. The CDR3 totals 15 residues. The junction had 3 bases not matched to a gene; V was cut back by 1 base and J by 4 bases. Germline lookup yields CDR1 SGHTA and CDR2 FQGNSA. The CDR3, as DNA: TGTGCCAGCAGCTTAGTCTCTAGCGGGAGAGAGACCCAGTACTTC. Protein sequence: CASSLVSSGRETQYF.

This clonotype was observed a few times. This sequence joins TRBV7-2 and TRBJ1-5; no reliable D call. Germline V gene data show CDR1 as SGHTA and CDR2 as FQGNSA. The CDR3 has 13 residues. V lost 6 bases and J 9 bases, leaving 15 bases between the germline ends. CDR3 sequence (DNA): TGTGCCAGCAGTCCGGACGGAATAGGGCCCCAGCATTTT. Residues: CASSPDGIGPQHF.

The rearrangement uses TRBV7-2 and TRBJ2-1; 8 bases are a match to TRBD1. Germline V gives CDR1 SGHTA, CDR2 FQGNSA. The CDR3 runs to 13 residues. V trimming: 4 bases; J trimming: 9 bases; junction bases outside the gene matches: 5. CDR3 bases: TGTGCCAGCAGCTCGGCAGGGGGCTTTGAGCAGTTCTTC. As protein: CASSSAGGFEQFF.

The rearrangement joins TRBV10-3 to TRBJ2-7; D is ambiguous. The CDR3 runs 12 residues. The germline CDR1 and CDR2 sequences are ENHRY and SYGVKD. V dropped 2 bases and J dropped 3 bases, with 5 bases sitting between them. CDR3 sequence reads: CAISEAGYEQYF. The CDR3 DNA reads TGTGCCATCAGTGAGGCTGGCTACGAGCAGTACTTC.

The V and J genes are TRBV2 and TRBJ1-4; the match to TRBD1 covers 7 bases. Germline V gives CDR1 SNHLY, CDR2 FYNNEI. Trimming took 6 bases from V and 8 from J; bases not matched to a gene: 6. The CDR3 spans 13 residues. DNA for the CDR3: TGTGCCAGCAGCCAGGGGGTCGGCGAAAAACTGTTTTTT. Protein product: CASSQGVGEKLFF.

The chain's CDR3 is CSVKTSGMYNEQFF. The CDR3, as DNA: TGCAGCGTTAAGACTAGCGGGATGTACAATGAGCAGTTCTTC. The rearrangement uses TRBV29-1 and TRBJ2-1; 11 bases are shared with TRBD2. The CDR3 spans 14 residues. Germline CDR1 is SQVTM and CDR2 is ANQGSEA. Trimming cost V 5 bases and J 4 bases; bases outside gene matches: 4.

This clonotype has a handful of counts. The chain links TRBV6-6 to TRBJ2-5; TRBD2 matches at 8 bases. The CDR3 contains 11 residues. Germline trimming cut 10 bases from V and 4 bases from J; bases unmatched to any gene: 2. Per germline, CDR1 MNHNY and CDR2 SVGAGI (reference sequence). CDR3 region: CATREGETQYF. CDR3 nucleotide sequence: TGTGCCACCCGGGAGGGAGAGACCCAGTACTTC.

This chain links TRBV4-1 with TRBJ2-3; D may be TRBD1 (6 bases). V lost 4 bases, J lost 9 bases, and 14 bases lay in between. From germline, CDR1 is MGHRA and CDR2 YSYEKL. The CDR3 is 13 residues long. The CDR3 loop is CASSREGVATQYF. The CDR3, as DNA: TGCGCCAGCAGCCGCGAGGGGGTCGCGACGCAGTATTTT.

This clonotype appeared many times. The V gene is TRBV7-2, the J gene TRBJ2-3; 8 nucleotides align to TRBD2. CDR1 is SGHTA, CDR2 FQGNSA, per germline. After removal of 1 base from V and 2 bases from J, the junction contained 2 bases not matched to a gene. This CDR3 has 15 amino acids. The CDR3 nucleotides are TGTGCCAGCAGCTTAGTAGCGGGACCCACAGATACGCAGTATTTT. Translating it yields CASSLVAGPTDTQYF.

This sequence joins TRBV4-1 and TRBJ2-3; TRBD1 agrees at 9 bases. Germline V lookup: CDR1 MGHRA, CDR2 YSYEKL. This CDR3 has 16 amino acids. V lost 0 bases and J lost 1; bases outside the gene matches: 2. The DNA for the CDR3 is TGCGCCAGCAGCCAAGATGACAGGGGGGGCACAGATACGCAGTATTTT. Residues: CASSQDDRGGTDTQYF.

The chain recombines TRBV6-2 or TRBV6-3 with TRBJ2-7; D is perhaps TRBD1 or TRBD2 (5 bases each). V was trimmed by 0 bases and J by 5 bases, leaving 20 bases between them. CDR3 length equals 17 residues. Germline V gene data show CDR1 as MNHEY and CDR2 as SVGEGT. The CDR3 region is CASSYSWRTWKGNEQYF. In DNA, the CDR3 is TGTGCCAGCAGTTACTCGTGGAGGACCTGGAAGGGGAACGAGCAGTACTTC.

The gene calls are TRBV6-2 or TRBV6-3 and TRBJ2-1; 11 bases line up with TRBD2. Trimming removed 2 bases from V and 5 bases from J; junction bases left unmatched: 8. The germline V gene has CDR1 MNHEY and CDR2 SVGEGT. The CDR3 totals 17 residues. This CDR3 is CASSYNLGGLADNEQFF. CDR3 sequence (DNA): TGTGCCAGCAGTTACAATTTAGGGGGACTAGCGGACAATGAGCAGTTCTTC.

The table lists this clonotype with a few counts. The V gene is TRBV12-3 or TRBV12-4, the J gene TRBJ2-1, with 10 bases fitting TRBD2. This CDR3 comprises 15 residues. J was trimmed by 6 bases and V by 4 bases; bases with no gene match: 6. Here the CDR3 DNA reads TGTGCCAGCAGTTCCGGGACTAGCGTAACCAATGAGCAGTTCTTC. It translates to CASSSGTSVTNEQFF.

This clonotype has just a few counts. The chain employs TRBV7-9 and TRBJ1-5; no clear D gene. Germline V gene sequence: CDR1 SEHNR, CDR2 FQNEAQ (reference sequence). V was clipped by 3 bases and J by 6 bases, with 12 bases between them. This CDR3 is built from 14 residues. The CDR3 coding sequence is TGTGCCAGCAGCTTGACGGGATGGGGTCAGCCCCAGCATTTT. Encoded protein: CASSLTGWGQPQHF. The full variable domain, completed using reference TRBV7-9 and TRBJ1-5, is DTGVSQNPRHKITKRGQNVTFRCDPISEHNRLYWYRQTLGQGPEFLTYFQNEAQLEKSRLLSDRFSAERPKGSFSTLEIQRTEQGDSAMYLCASSLTGWGQPQHFGDGTRLSIL.

This clonotype was picked up a small number of times. The genes are TRBV29-1 and TRBJ2-7; D gene uncertain. CDR1 is SQVTM and CDR2 is ANQGSEA in the germline V gene. The V and J ends lost 5 bases and 0 bases respectively, with 17 bases between them. The CDR3 contains 15 residues. The CDR3 reads CSVIATDTGSYEQYV. In DNA, the CDR3 is TGCAGCGTTATAGCCACCGACACTGGCTCCTACGAGCAGTACGTC.

This clonotype turned up a few times. This chain joins TRBV28 and TRBJ2-5; 16 nucleotides align to TRBD2. Germline loops: CDR1 MDHEN, CDR2 SYDVKM. The V gene end was trimmed by 5 bases and the J gene end by 5 bases; junction bases not matched to a gene: 5. This CDR3 region has 16 residues. The CDR3 DNA reads as TGTGCCAGCAGTCCCGGGACTAGCGGGAGGGCGGAGACCCAGTACTTC. Encoded protein: CASSPGTSGRAETQYF. The full variable domain, in which reference TRBV28 and TRBJ2-5 provide the parts outside the CDR3, is DVKVTQSSRYLVKRTGEKVFLECVQDMDHENMFWYRQDPGLGLRLIYFSYDVKMKEKGDIPEGYSVSREKKERFSLILESASTNQTSMYLCASSPGTSGRAETQYFGPGTRLLVL.

This clonotype was seen a few times. The chain employs TRBV20-1 and TRBJ1-4, with TRBD1 matching 7 bases. Trimming at V came to 4 bases and at J to 3 bases, leaving 17 bases not matched to a gene. The CDR3 has 18 amino acids. Germline V lookup: CDR1 DFQATT, CDR2 SNEGSKA (reference sequence). CDR3 nucleotide sequence: TGCAGTGCTACCAGCAGACAGGGCCGCGGAATCCCTAATGAAAAACTGTTTTTT. Residues: CSATSRQGRGIPNEKLFF.

The chain joins TRBV11-2 to TRBJ1-1; D is unresolved. V dropped 5 bases and J dropped 8 bases, with 18 bases sitting between them. Germline V gene lookup returns CDR1 SGHAT and CDR2 FQNNGV. This CDR3 is built from 14 residues. The CDR3 coding sequence is TGTGCCAGCAGCCGAATATTGATCGGAACCGAAGCTTTCTTT. Its translation: CASSRILIGTEAFF.

This clonotype appeared many times. The genes are TRBV5-1 and TRBJ2-7, with 8 positions matching TRBD1. Germline CDR1 reads SGHRS; CDR2 reads YFSETQ. V lost 4 bases to trimming and J lost 6 bases; unmatched junction nucleotides: 12. The CDR3 extends over 15 amino acids. This CDR3 is CASSRIPTGEAEQYF. CDR3 nucleotides: TGCGCCAGCAGCCGAATCCCGACAGGGGAGGCCGAGCAGTACTTC.

This clonotype was picked up a small number of times. The CDR3 region has the DNA TGTGCCAGCAACGCGCAGGGGGGACTCCCCGGGGAGCTGTTTTTT. It specifies CASNAQGGLPGELFF. The chain combines TRBV7-3 with TRBJ2-2, with D maybe TRBD1 (7 bases). The CDR3 length is 15 residues. The V end was cut by 7 bases, the J end by 6 bases, with 18 bases between. Germline assignment: CDR1 SGHTA and CDR2 FQGTGA.

This chain uses TRBV7-6 with TRBJ2-3; D may be TRBD2 (5 bases). This CDR3 is built from 12 residues. Deletions cut 8 bases from V and 5 bases from J, with 11 bases between. CDR1 is SGHVS, CDR2 FNYEAQ, per germline. The CDR3 DNA is TGTGCCAGCGCTGGGAGTGGAGATACGCAGTATTTT. It yields the protein CASAGSGDTQYF. The whole variable domain, filled in from reference TRBV7-6 and TRBJ2-3, reads GAGVSQSPRYKVTKRGQDVALRCDPISGHVSLYWYRQALGQGPEFLTYFNYEAQQDKSGLPNDRFSAERPEGSISTLTIQRTEQRDSAMYRCASAGSGDTQYFGPGTRLTVL.

The chain combines TRBV5-1 with TRBJ2-7; D possibly corresponds to TRBD2 (5 bases). V shed 0 bases and J shed 5 bases, with 12 bases lying between them. CDR3 length: 14 residues. Germline-derived CDR1 and CDR2 are SGHRS and YFSETQ. In DNA, the CDR3 is TGCGCCAGCAGCTTGGGGCTAGCAAGCGACGAGCAGTACTTC. Its protein product is CASSLGLASDEQYF.